One sample yielded the 7 T cell receptor beta chains listed below, sequenced in a study of pediatric ulcerative colitis. Clones were read by immunoSEQ multiplex PCR, and TCRdb kept only the in-frame ones, dropping some. The repertoire consists of some 57,000 clones, with over 70% occurring once and the leading ten covering about 1.5%. Sequencing was done on a sample of blood. Receptor source: a boy aged 5 to 17 who was a control in a study of pediatric ulcerative colitis.

The chain couples TRBV19 to TRBJ2-3; D ambiguous. Trimming left V 5 bases short and J 4 bases short, with 22 bases between. This CDR3 comprises 17 residues. Germline-derived CDR1 and CDR2 are LNHDA and SQIVND (reference sequence). DNA of the CDR3: TGTGCCAGTAGTCCGAAAGCGCCAAGTCGGGTCGCAGATACGCAGTATTTT. It yields the protein CASSPKAPSRVADTQYF.

This rearrangement joins TRBV9 to TRBJ2-2; D gene unclear. Germline V lookup: CDR1 SGDLS, CDR2 YYNGEE. This CDR3 has 12 amino acids. The V end was cut by 4 bases, the J end by 4 bases, with 5 bases between. The CDR3 coding sequence is TGTGCCAGCAGCCCATTCACCGGGGAGCTGTTTTTT. This translates into CASSPFTGELFF.

The chain links TRBV5-6 to TRBJ2-3; 15 bases agree with TRBD2. Germline assignment: CDR1 SGHDT and CDR2 YYEEEE. The CDR3 loop spans 18 amino acids. V was pared by 2 bases and J by 4 bases, with 8 bases of the junction left unmatched. In nucleotides, the CDR3 is TGTGCCAGCAGCTTTACTGGACTAGCGGGGGGGCCCTCAGATACGCAGTATTTT. This encodes CASSFTGLAGGPSDTQYF.

This sequence joins TRBV5-1 and TRBJ2-7, with 10 bases that match TRBD2. Germline loops: CDR1 SGHRS, CDR2 YFSETQ. V shed 5 bases and J 0 bases; nucleotides not matched to a gene: 5. The CDR3 is 15 amino acids. DNA for the CDR3: TGCGCCAGCAGGGCCCTAGCGGGGGACTCCTACGAGCAGTACTTC. Its protein is CASRALAGDSYEQYF.

The chain couples TRBV6-1 to TRBJ1-5; D is undetermined. Germline values: CDR1 MNHNS, CDR2 SASEGT. The CDR3 has 18 residues. Trimming took off 2 bases at V and 4 bases at J, with 21 bases between the two ends. For the CDR3, the DNA is TGTGCCAGCAGTGAAAGGCTTAGGGCAGGCCTTAATAATCAGCCCCAGCATTTT. Translating gives CASSERLRAGLNNQPQHF.

J is TRBJ1-5 and V is TRBV28; D is unclear. This CDR3 spans 12 amino acids. Germline CDR1 reads MDHEN; CDR2 reads SYDVKM. V dropped 9 bases and J dropped 4 bases, with 10 bases sitting between them. CDR3 coding DNA: TGTGCCAGTTGGACTGGAAATCAGCCCCAGCATTTT. Translation: CASWTGNQPQHF.

This sequence joins TRBV18 and TRBJ1-4; D is undetermined. Deletions cut 3 bases from V and 7 bases from J, with 3 bases between. CDR1 and CDR2 from the germline V gene are KGHSH and LQKENI. The CDR3 has 11 amino acids. The CDR3 coding sequence is TGTGCCAGCTCACCGGGTGAAAAACTGTTTTTT. Translated, it gives CASSPGEKLFF.